A selection of T cell receptor beta chains follows, all from one sample in a study of cytomegalovirus exposure and HLA in healthy donors. Clones were read by immunoSEQ multiplex PCR, and TCRdb kept only the in-frame ones, dropping some. The sample totals some 20,000 clones; its top ten clones hold approximately 23%. The sequencing input was PBMCs. These receptors all come from a man in his fifties or sixties in good health and CMV-seropositive. The CDR3 runs from the conserved cysteine through the conserved F or W. A D gene is named only where the DNA matches it firmly.

j_call d_call v_call cdr3_nt cdr3_aa
TRBJ2-1 TRBD2 TRBV5-1 TGCGCCAGCAGCTTGGTATCAGGGAGGGACGAGCAGTTCTTC CASSLVSGRDEQFF
TRBJ1-1 NA TRBV5-8 TGTGCCAGCAGCTTGTACAGAAACACTGAAGCTTTCTTT CASSLYRNTEAFF
TRBJ2-1 TRBD2 TRBV7-9 TGTGCCAGCAGCCCCGGGACTAGCGAGTACAATGAGCAGTTCTTC CASSPGTSEYNEQFF
TRBJ1-1 NA TRBV29-1 TGCAGCGCCGTGGAGTACCGGGACATAGCTAGAGGGACTGAAGCTTTCTTT CSAVEYRDIARGTEAFF
TRBJ2-7 TRBD2 TRBV5-1 TGCGCCAGCAGCTCGAGCGGGAGCTCCTACGAGCAGTACTTC CASSSSGSSYEQYF
TRBJ1-5 NA TRBV19 TGTGCCAGTAGTCCGCGCCCATGGTCGGGCAATCAGCCCCAGCATTTT CASSPRPWSGNQPQHF
TRBJ1-1 NA TRBV19 TGTGCCAGTACCATGGGTGGCAGGGTGAACACTGAAGCTTTCTTT CASTMGGRVNTEAFF
TRBJ2-1 TRBD2 TRBV5-6 TGTGCCAGCAGCTTGACCGGACTAGCGAGGAATGAGCAGTTCTTC CASSLTGLARNEQFF
TRBJ2-1 NA TRBV19 TGTGCCAGTTCCGGACAGACCTTAAGCTCCTACAATGAGCAGTTCTTC CASSGQTLSSYNEQFF
TRBJ2-7 NA TRBV4-1 TGCGCCAGCGGGCGACAGGCGGGTGGGGACGAGCAGTACTTC CASGRQAGGDEQYF
TRBJ2-7 NA TRBV7-9 TGTGCCAGCAGCCCGACCCCGGGATCCTACGAGCAGTACTTC CASSPTPGSYEQYF